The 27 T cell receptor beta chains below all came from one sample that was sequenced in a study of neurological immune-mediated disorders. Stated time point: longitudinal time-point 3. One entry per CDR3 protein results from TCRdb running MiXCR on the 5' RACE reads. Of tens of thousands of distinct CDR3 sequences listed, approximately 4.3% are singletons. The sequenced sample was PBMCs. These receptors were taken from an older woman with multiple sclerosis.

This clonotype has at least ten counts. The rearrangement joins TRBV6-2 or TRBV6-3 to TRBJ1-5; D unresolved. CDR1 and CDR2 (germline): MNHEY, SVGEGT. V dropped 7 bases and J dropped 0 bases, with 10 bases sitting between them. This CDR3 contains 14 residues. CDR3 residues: CASTRGNSNQPQHF. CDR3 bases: TGTGCCAGCACCCGAGGGAATAGCAATCAGCCCCAGCATTTT.

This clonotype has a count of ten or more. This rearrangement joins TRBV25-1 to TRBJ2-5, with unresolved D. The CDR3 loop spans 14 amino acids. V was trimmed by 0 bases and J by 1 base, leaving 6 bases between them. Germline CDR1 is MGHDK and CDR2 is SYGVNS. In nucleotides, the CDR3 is TGTGCCAGCAGTGAATATCTTGGCCAAGAGACCCAGTACTTC. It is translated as CASSEYLGQETQYF.

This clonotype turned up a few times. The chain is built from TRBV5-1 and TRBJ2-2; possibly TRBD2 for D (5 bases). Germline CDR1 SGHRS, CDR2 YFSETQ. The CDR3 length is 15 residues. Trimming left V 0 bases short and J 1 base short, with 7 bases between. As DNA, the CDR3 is TGCGCCAGCAGCTTGGGCGGGCTGAACACCGGGGAGCTGTTTTTT. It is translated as CASSLGGLNTGELFF.

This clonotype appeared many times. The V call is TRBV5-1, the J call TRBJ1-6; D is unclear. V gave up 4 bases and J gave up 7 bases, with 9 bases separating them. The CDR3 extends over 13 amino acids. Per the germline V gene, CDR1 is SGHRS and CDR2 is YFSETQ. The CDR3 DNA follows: TGCGCCAGCAGCGATAATAGGAATTCACCCCTCCACTTT. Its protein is CASSDNRNSPLHF.

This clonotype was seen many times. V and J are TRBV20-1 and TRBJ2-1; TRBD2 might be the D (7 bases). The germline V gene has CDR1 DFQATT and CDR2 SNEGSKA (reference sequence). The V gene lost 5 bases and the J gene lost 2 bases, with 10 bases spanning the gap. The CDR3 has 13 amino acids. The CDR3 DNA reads TGCAGTGCTGCGGGGGCGACCTACAATGAGCAGTTCTTC. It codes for CSAAGATYNEQFF.

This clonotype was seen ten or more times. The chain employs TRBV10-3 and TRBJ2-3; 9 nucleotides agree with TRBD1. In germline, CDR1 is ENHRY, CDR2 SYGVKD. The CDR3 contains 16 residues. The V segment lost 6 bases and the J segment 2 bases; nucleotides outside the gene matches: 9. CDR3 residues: CAISNTGTGYTDTQYF. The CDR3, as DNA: TGTGCCATCAGCAATACTGGGACAGGGTACACAGATACGCAGTATTTT.

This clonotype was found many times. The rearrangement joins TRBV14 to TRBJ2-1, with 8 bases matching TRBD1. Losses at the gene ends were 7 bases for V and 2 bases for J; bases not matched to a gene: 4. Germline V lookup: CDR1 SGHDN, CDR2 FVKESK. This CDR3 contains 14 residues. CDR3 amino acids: CASTDRGTYNEQFF. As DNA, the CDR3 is TGTGCCAGCACCGACAGGGGAACCTACAATGAGCAGTTCTTC.

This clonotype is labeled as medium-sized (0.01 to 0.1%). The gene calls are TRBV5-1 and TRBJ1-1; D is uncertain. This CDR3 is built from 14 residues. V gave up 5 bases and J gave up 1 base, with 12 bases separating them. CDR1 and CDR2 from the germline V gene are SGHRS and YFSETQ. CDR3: CASSRDTANTEAFF. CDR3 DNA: TGCGCCAGCAGTCGTGACACCGCGAACACTGAAGCTTTCTTT. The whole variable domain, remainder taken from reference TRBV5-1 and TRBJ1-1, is KAGVTQTPRYLIKTRGQQVTLSCSPISGHRSVSWYQQTPGQGLQFLFEYFSETQRNKGNFPGRFSGRQFSNSRSEMNVSTLELGDSALYLCASSRDTANTEAFFGQGTRLTVV.

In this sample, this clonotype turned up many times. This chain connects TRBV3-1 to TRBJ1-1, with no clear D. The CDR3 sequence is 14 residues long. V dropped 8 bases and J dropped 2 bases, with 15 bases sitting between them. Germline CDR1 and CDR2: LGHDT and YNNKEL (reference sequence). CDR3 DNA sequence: TGTGCCAGCGTTAGGGCGGGAACAAACACTGAAGCTTTCTTT. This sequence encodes CASVRAGTNTEAFF.

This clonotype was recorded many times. The CDR3 is CASTNGGWGQETQYF. CDR3 DNA sequence: TGCGCCAGCACCAACGGGGGTTGGGGGCAAGAGACCCAGTACTTC. The V gene is TRBV5-1, the J gene TRBJ2-5; weak D call: TRBD2 (6 bases). Germline CDR1 is SGHRS and CDR2 is YFSETQ. The CDR3 length is 15 residues. V was pared by 6 bases and J by 2 bases, with 17 bases between.

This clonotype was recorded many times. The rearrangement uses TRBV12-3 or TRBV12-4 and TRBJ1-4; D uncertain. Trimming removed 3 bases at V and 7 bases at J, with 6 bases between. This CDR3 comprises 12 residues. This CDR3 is CASSLKGEKLFF. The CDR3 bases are TGTGCCAGCAGTTTGAAAGGTGAAAAACTGTTTTTT.

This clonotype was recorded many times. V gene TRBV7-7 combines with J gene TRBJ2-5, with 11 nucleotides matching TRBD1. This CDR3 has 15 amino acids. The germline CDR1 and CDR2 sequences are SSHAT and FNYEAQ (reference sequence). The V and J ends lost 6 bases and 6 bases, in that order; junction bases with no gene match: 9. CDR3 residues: CASSSGQGADKTQYF. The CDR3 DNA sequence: TGTGCCAGCAGTTCCGGACAGGGGGCGGATAAGACCCAGTACTTC.

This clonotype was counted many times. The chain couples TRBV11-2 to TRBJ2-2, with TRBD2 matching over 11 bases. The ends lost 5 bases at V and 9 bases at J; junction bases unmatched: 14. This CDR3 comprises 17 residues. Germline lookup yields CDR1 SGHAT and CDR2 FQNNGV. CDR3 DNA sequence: TGTGCCAGCAGCCCTCCACTCCGACTAGCGGGGTATAGGGAGCTGTTTTTT. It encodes CASSPPLRLAGYRELFF.

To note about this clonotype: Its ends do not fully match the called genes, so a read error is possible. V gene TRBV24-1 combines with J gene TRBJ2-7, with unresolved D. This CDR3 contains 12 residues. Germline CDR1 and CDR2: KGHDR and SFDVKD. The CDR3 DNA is TGTGCCACCAGTGATTTTTCCCACGAGCAGCACTTC. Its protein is CATSDFSHEQHF.

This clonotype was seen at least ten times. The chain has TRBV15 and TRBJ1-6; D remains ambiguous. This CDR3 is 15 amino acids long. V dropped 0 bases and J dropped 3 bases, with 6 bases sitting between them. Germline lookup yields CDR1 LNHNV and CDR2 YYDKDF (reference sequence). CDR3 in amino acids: CATSRDRLYNSPLHF. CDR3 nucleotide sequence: TGTGCCACCAGCAGAGACAGGCTCTATAATTCACCCCTCCACTTT.

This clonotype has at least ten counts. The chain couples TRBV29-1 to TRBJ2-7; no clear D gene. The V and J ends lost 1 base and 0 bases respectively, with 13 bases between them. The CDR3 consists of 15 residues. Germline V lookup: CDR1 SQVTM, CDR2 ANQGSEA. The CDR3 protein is CSVEAPTVFSYEQYF. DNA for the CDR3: TGCAGCGTTGAAGCCCCGACTGTCTTCTCCTACGAGCAGTACTTC.

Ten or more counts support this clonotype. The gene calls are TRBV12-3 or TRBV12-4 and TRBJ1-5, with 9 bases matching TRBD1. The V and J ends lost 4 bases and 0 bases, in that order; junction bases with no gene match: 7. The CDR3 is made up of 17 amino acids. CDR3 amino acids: CASSSVQGANSNQPQHF. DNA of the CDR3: TGTGCCAGCAGTTCCGTACAGGGGGCGAATAGCAATCAGCCCCAGCATTTT.

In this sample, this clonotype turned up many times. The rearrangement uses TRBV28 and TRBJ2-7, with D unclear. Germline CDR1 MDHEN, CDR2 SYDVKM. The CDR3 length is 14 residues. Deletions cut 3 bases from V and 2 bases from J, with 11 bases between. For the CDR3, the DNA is TGTGCCAGCAGTTTGGCTAGGGTTACCTACGAGCAGTACTTC. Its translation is CASSLARVTYEQYF. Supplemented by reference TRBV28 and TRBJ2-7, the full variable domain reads DVKVTQSSRYLVKRTGEKVFLECVQDMDHENMFWYRQDPGLGLRLIYFSYDVKMKEKGDIPEGYSVSREKKERFSLILESASTNQTSMYLCASSLARVTYEQYFGPGTRLTVT.

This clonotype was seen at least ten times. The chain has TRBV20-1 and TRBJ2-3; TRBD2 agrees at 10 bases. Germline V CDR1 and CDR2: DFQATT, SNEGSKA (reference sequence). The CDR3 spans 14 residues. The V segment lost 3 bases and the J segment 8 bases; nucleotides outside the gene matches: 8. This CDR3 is CSARVAGGPGTQYF. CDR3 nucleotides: TGCAGTGCTAGGGTAGCGGGGGGCCCGGGTACGCAGTATTTT.

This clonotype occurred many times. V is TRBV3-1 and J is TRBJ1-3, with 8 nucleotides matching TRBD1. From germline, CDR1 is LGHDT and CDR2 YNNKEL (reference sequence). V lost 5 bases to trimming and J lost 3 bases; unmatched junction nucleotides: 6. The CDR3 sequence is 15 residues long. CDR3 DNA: TGTGCCAGCAGCACCTGGACAGGGATTGGAAACACCATATATTTT. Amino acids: CASSTWTGIGNTIYF. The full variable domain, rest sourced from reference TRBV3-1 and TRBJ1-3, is DTAVSQTPKYLVTQMGNDKSIKCEQNLGHDTMYWYKQDSKKFLKIMFSYNNKELIINETVPNRFSPKSPDKAHLNLHINSLELGDSAVYFCASSTWTGIGNTIYFGEGSWLTVV.

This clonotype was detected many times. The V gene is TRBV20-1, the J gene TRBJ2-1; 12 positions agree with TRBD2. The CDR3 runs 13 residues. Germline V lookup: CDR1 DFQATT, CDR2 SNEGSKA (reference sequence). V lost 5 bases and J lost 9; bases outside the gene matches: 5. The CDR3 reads CSAPRLAGVEQFF. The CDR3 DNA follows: TGCAGTGCTCCCAGACTAGCGGGGGTTGAGCAGTTCTTC.

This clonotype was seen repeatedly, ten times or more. The CDR3 reads CASSIDRREQFF. The CDR3 DNA reads TGCGCCAGCAGCATTGACAGAAGAGAGCAGTTCTTC. The genes are TRBV5-1 and TRBJ2-1; possibly TRBD1 for D (5 bases). The CDR3 loop spans 12 amino acids. In germline, CDR1 is SGHRS, CDR2 YFSETQ. Between the trimmed V and J ends, which lost 4 bases and 10 bases, there was a span of 12 bases.

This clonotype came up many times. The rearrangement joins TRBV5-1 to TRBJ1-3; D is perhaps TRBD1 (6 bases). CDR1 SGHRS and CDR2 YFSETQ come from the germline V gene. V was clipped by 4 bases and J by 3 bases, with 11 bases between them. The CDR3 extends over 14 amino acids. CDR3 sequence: CASSPGGGGNTIYF. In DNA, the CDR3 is TGCGCCAGCAGCCCCGGGGGCGGTGGAAACACCATATATTTT.

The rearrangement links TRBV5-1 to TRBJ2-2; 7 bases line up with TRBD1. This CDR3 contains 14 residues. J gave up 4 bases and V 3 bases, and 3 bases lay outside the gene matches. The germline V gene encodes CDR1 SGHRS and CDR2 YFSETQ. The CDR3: CASSSGQSTGELFF. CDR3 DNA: TGCGCCAGCAGCTCGGGACAGTCCACCGGGGAGCTGTTTTTT. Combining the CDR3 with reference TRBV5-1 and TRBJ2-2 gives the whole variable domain KAGVTQTPRYLIKTRGQQVTLSCSPISGHRSVSWYQQTPGQGLQFLFEYFSETQRNKGNFPGRFSGRQFSNSRSEMNVSTLELGDSALYLCASSSGQSTGELFFGEGSRLTVL.

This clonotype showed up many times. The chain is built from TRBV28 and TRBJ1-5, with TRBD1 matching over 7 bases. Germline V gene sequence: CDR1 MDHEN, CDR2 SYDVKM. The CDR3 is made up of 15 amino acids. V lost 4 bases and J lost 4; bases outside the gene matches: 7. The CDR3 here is CASSSQQGVNQPQHF. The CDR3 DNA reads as TGTGCCAGCAGTTCTCAGCAGGGGGTAAATCAGCCCCAGCATTTT.

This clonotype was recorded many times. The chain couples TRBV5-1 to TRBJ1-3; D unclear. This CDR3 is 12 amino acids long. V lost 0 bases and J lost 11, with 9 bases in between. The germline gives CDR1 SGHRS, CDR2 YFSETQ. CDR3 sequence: CASSLGTGSIYF. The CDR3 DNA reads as TGCGCCAGCAGCTTGGGCACGGGCTCCATATATTTT.

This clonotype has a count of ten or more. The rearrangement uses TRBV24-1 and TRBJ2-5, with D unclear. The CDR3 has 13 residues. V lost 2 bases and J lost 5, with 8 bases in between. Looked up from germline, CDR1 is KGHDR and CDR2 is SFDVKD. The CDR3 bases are TGTGCCACCAGTGATTCTGTGGGGGAGACCCAGTACTTC. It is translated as CATSDSVGETQYF.